Listed here is a single T cell receptor (beta chain). This clone was observed a handful of times. It lacks a known antigen. Qualities for individual bases were not recorded, and no much larger clone is one base off. Library construction relied on the immunoSEQ multiplex PCR assay. A mixture of 60 forward primers for TCR Vbeta segments and 13 reverse primers for TCR Jbeta segments was used in the multiplex PCR. A multiplex PCR assay on genomic DNA amplified the CDR3 region of rearranged TCR beta genes. The Illumina HiSeq System was used to sequence the amplified TCR beta libraries as 87-base-pair reads. On the authors' methods: Across the 666 repertoires, a later analysis counted 75 million to 90 million unique TCR beta chains, around 10 million of which were shared by at least two donors. Raw reads were error-corrected and collapsed into unique sequences by a nearest-neighbor algorithm in which closely related sequences were merged to remove PCR and sequencing errors. Alignment of CDR3 sequences to IMGT reference sequences was used to assign V, D and J gene segments. For a sequence to be retained, at least a six-nucleotide match to both a V gene segment and a J gene segment was required. Rearrangements were classified as productive when the CDR3 lacked stop codons and remained in frame with V and J, and all other rearrangements were classified as non-productive. CDR3 was defined by IMGT convention, running from the second conserved V-encoded cysteine to the conserved J-encoded phenylalanine. In an earlier analysis of some 550 of the donors, sequences lacking an unambiguous match to a single V gene segment were excluded. In an earlier analysis of 587 of the donors, V segments were called functional above 56.7% productive rearrangements and were called segregating when the between-donor standard deviation exceeded 5%. A statistical classification framework was developed to diagnose cytomegalovirus status using the catalog of TCR beta chain sequences. V and J gene assignment, in a later analysis, came from comparing TCR nucleotide sequences with IMGT/GENE-DB human TR gene sequences. A later analysis assigned CDR3 sequences and most-parsimonious VDJ recombination scenarios with the TCRdist pipeline. In a later analysis, every TCR beta chain was defined by the combination of its CDR3 amino acid sequence and its V-gene family, and reads without a unique V-gene family were dropped. To address suspected cross-contamination and a sequencing artifact, a later analysis removed under 600 highly shared, low-generation-probability nucleotide sequences. A later analysis calculated a clonal expansion index for each public chain from normalized within-repertoire ranks of inferred template counts. In a later analysis, generation probabilities were computed using a VDJ recombination model fitted to out-of-frame rearrangements, and the results were checked against IGoR. In a later analysis, hypergeometric tests were used to score TCR-TCR, TCR-HLA and TCR-CMV co-occurrence, with a repertoire-size bias correction applied to TCR pairs. False discovery rates were estimated in a later analysis by permuting HLA or CMV assignments 20 times. In a later analysis, co-occurring TCRs were grouped using DBSCAN, with TCRdist sequence similarity added in when clustering inside HLA-allele-positive subsets. Repertoires with fewer than 30,000 or more than 120,000 public chains, plus five repertoires with anomalous nucleotide sharing, were excluded from co-occurrence clustering. This is the immuneACCESS table as TCRdb keeps it, with only in-frame sequences that have V and J called. A part of the clones is gone; compared with another copy, unresolved V genes explain less than half, and the rest is unexplained. That table supplies the V and J calls and clone size; D and trimming were determined from the DNA. In all, the sample holds more than 95,000 clones, and 60% to 85% of those were seen once. The top ten clonotypes cover approximately 6% of the sample.

This sample was included in a study of cytomegalovirus exposure and HLA in healthy donors (dated by TCRdb to the late 2010s). With respect to the entire study: An earlier analysis of approximately 640 of the donors reported 250 to 300 Gb of sequence data and roughly 100 million unique TCR beta sequences from 150 million to 200 million T cells. Along with the roughly 670-subject first cohort, a separate validation cohort of 120 different subjects was used. Roughly 5 DR-DQ haplotypes were handled as single units for association and clustering because linkage in the cohort was strong. In the later analysis, no new phenotypic data were used to find candidate immune exposures; instead, reliance was placed on TCR beta sequences and their occurrence across donors. Typing coverage varied by locus: roughly 629-640 donors for A, B, C, DRB1 and DQB1; approximately 520 for DQA1; more than 600 for DPA1; around 450 for DPB1. Among 300 to 450 genotyped donors of the cohort, an average of roughly 240,000 unique TCR beta nucleotide sequences were sequenced per donor, around 20% of them non-productive. Class I and class II HLA loci were covered by the typing at four-digit resolution. Among the roughly 390 genotyped donors, about 83% belonged to the genetic ancestry cluster associated with self-reported Caucasian donors. Every discovery cohort repertoire had been produced on one sequencing platform. The T cell repertoires of about 700 subjects were profiled by immunosequencing and related to cytomegalovirus serostatus. Roughly 300 gigabases of sequencing data and some 85 million unique TCR sequences were included in an early release covering over 600 HLA-typed donors. The study combined high-throughput TCR immunosequencing, statistical association of individual TCRs with disease status, and machine learning to predict cytomegalovirus infection status. A later analysis re-examined previously published TCR beta repertoires from just over 650 donors and added high-resolution HLA genotyping to investigate patterns of TCR occurrence. A later genetic analysis took genome-wide SNP genotypes for about three fifths of the roughly 670 donors and used that subset as a discovery cohort. An earlier analysis of fewer than 700 of the donors applied high-throughput TCR beta sequencing to assess whether each TCR beta V gene segment acted as functional or pseudogenic. Donor age, sex, ethnicity and CMV serostatus were compiled alongside the repertoire data. The study aimed to test whether cataloging public T cell receptors could reveal signatures of past pathogen exposure.

The cohort consisted of some 730 healthy bone marrow donors. At the time of sampling, all cohort members were nominally healthy, though unrecorded immune exposures were likely present. The donor tested CMV seronegative, placing the donor among the 350 or so seronegative members of the cohort. Each donor provided a peripheral blood sample, and peripheral blood mononuclear cells were used for TCR beta sequencing. The Qiagen DNeasy Blood Extraction Kit was used to extract genomic DNA from the blood cell samples. Overall study outcomes, separate from this receptor: A later genetic analysis associated a missense DCLRE1C variant with V-gene and J-gene trimming of TCR beta chains, and an independent cohort replicated the association. The authors suggested that the approach could potentially be generalized to other disease states and immunological phenotypes. Three of the identified cytomegalovirus-associated TCR beta chains were confirmed in vitro to be specific for cytomegalovirus antigens. CMV serostatus was the only immune exposure information available for the cohort. Most CMV-associated TCR beta chains appeared to be HLA-restricted in a later analysis, and the HLA associations seemed to be driven largely by CMV exposure. In a later analysis, HLA-associated TCR beta chains showed more clonal expansion and lower generation probabilities than non-associated chains that were equally common. The cohort was sequenced for TCR beta chains only, and without alpha or paired-chain data the features that could be detected were limited. Broadly in line with IMGT annotations, most TCR beta V segments showed up in productive rearrangements about 87% or about 30% of the time in an earlier analysis of roughly 590 of the donors. Compared with the approximately 710-donor mean, donors in an Asian-associated ancestry cluster had fewer N-insertions in productive TCRs, according to a later genetic analysis. In a later analysis, TCR association rates were found to vary across HLA loci, with the most associated TCRs seen for DRB1 alleles and the fewest for HLA-C alleles. A later analysis associated 16,951 TCR beta sequences with specific HLA alleles at a false discovery rate of 0.05. The classifier was reported to diagnose cytomegalovirus status with high specificity and sensitivity in both the original cohort and the validation cohort. When HLA alleles, especially DR and DQ, strongly co-occurred, attributing TCR associations to individual alleles was difficult. A cluster of highly shared sequence variants was judged likely to represent a technical artifact of the sequencing pipeline. Because some donors lacked HLA typing at each locus, the association tests relied only on the typed subset. Across donors, most TCR sequences were observed very rarely, whereas some public TCRs were present in many individuals. The study gave a list of under 200 TCR beta chains associated with cytomegalovirus. Presence/absence analyses assumed roughly uniform sequencing depth across donors, an assumption that may not hold. Because counts were too low, approximately 15 rarely observed V segments, including chromosome 9 orphons, were excluded from the earlier analysis of some 540 of the donors. In a later analysis, several top co-occurrence clusters were reported to appear linked to parvovirus B19, influenza, CMV and Epstein-Barr virus. Linkage disequilibrium might explain the correlated functional status among segregating V segments, but an unknown experimental factor could not be excluded. A further reported finding was that TCR beta sequences accurately predicted the HLA-A and HLA-B alleles for most subjects in the first cohort.

The sequenced sample consisted of PBMCs. This sequence originates from a woman aged 35 to 49 in good health and CMV-seronegative.

This receptor has the CDR3 CASSEGQGFNTQYF. The DNA sequence follows: TGCGCCAGCAGTGAGGGACAGGGTTTTAATACGCAGTATTTT. Recombination linked TRBV10-1 to TRBJ2-3; TRBD1 lines up with 8 middle nucleotides. The germline V and J ends show losses of 2 bases and 7 bases respectively, and no gene match explains 5 bases of the junction. The CDR3 starts with the cysteine, ends with the phenylalanine, and has 14 residues. Left in the record is the CDR3 DNA by itself, 42 bases read in frame from the first base. CDR1 WNHNN and CDR2 SYGVQD are derived from the germline V gene (reference sequence).